The clone carrying this T cell receptor (beta chain) occurred many times. Its antigen is not identified. This entry is derived from a study of T cells in Graves' hyperthyroidism and ophthalmopathy. Findings and limits, study-wide: Clonotypes that were expanded in thyroid above 0.001 mostly appeared in blood too.

These patients, aged 18 to 65, had recently diagnosed hyperthyroidism lasting under 2 months. Patients having uncontrolled infection, another autoimmune disease, pregnancy or lactation were not included. RNA transcripts were the template for amplifying TCR beta CDR3 regions. Carried out on the TCR CDR3, a first-round RT-PCR used the HTBI primer set. MiXCR, run by TCRdb on the multiplex PCR reads, gives a single entry per CDR3 protein. Of about 720,000 distinct CDR3 sequences in the sample, 16% are singletons; the top ten hold approximately 8.4%. Sequenced input: blood. The sequence was collected from a man in his late teens or twenties with Graves' hyperthyroidism.

CDR3 coding DNA: TGTGCCAGCAGTTCCCTGGGACTAGCGGGAGGCTTCTACAATGAGCAGTTCTTC. Its translation: CASSSLGLAGGFYNEQFF. The chain recombines TRBV28 with TRBJ2-1; 15 bases map to TRBD2. In germline, CDR1 is MDHEN, CDR2 SYDVKM. CDR3 size: 18 residues. V trimming: 4 bases; J trimming: 3 bases; junction bases outside the gene matches: 7. The variable domain in full, completed from reference TRBV28 and TRBJ2-1, reads DVKVTQSSRYLVKRTGEKVFLECVQDMDHENMFWYRQDPGLGLRLIYFSYDVKMKEKGDIPEGYSVSREKKERFSLILESASTNQTSMYLCASSSLGLAGGFYNEQFFGPGTRLTVL.